The rows below give T cell receptor beta chains drawn from one sample of a study of cytomegalovirus exposure and HLA in healthy donors. Sequencing used immunoSEQ multiplex PCR; TCRdb keeps in-frame clones, though not all of them. This table holds around 100,000 clones, around 80% found once. Input material: PBMCs. These receptor sequences come from a male donor in good health and CMV-seropositive. Each CDR3 is given with its conserved first and last residue. Fields, in order: V gene, CDR3 length, clone size, J gene, D gene, CDR3 protein, CDR3 DNA. A D gene is named only where the DNA matches it firmly. The listing skips clone size in some rows; elsewhere it reads once, few, many or a size class.

>TRBV5-1|16|.|TRBJ2-1|.
CASSPSPQGSYNEQFF
TGCGCCAGCAGCCCTTCCCCACAGGGATCCTACAATGAGCAGTTCTTC
>TRBV27|15|few|TRBJ2-1|TRBD2
CASSLATSGYNEQFF
TGTGCCAGCAGTTTAGCGACTAGCGGATACAATGAGCAGTTCTTC
>TRBV5-5|17|few|TRBJ2-5|TRBD2
CASSPGGSLAGEETQYF
TGTGCCAGCAGCCCCGGAGGCAGTCTAGCGGGTGAAGAGACCCAGTACTTC
>TRBV4-1|16|.|TRBJ2-7|TRBD2
CASSQGTSGYSYEQYF
TGCGCCAGCAGCCAAGGGACTAGCGGCTACTCCTACGAGCAGTACTTC
>TRBV12-5|19|.|TRBJ2-7|.
CASGSTQLGRDTRPYEQYF
TGTGCTAGTGGTTCGACCCAGCTAGGACGGGACACCAGACCCTACGAGCAGTACTTC
>TRBV7-3|14|few|TRBJ1-3|TRBD1
CASSPGGSGNTIYF
TGTGCCAGCAGCCCAGGGGGCTCTGGAAACACCATATATTTT
>TRBV28|13|.|TRBJ2-7|.
CASKIGGGDEQYF
TGTGCCAGCAAGATAGGGGGTGGGGACGAGCAGTACTTC
>TRBV28|16|.|TRBJ2-7|TRBD2
CASSLVASGSLNEQYF
TGTGCCAGCAGTTTGGTCGCTAGCGGGAGTCTTAACGAGCAGTACTTC
>TRBV2|14|.|TRBJ1-5|.
CASSHRVSNQPQHF
TGTGCCAGCAGTCACAGGGTTAGCAATCAGCCCCAGCATTTT
>TRBV5-1|20|.|TRBJ2-7|TRBD2
CASSYLPILAEVGSPYEQYF
TGCGCCAGCAGCTACCTGCCAATCCTAGCGGAGGTGGGTTCTCCCTACGAGCAGTACTTC
>TRBV6-5|11|few|TRBJ1-4|.
CASTKEAKLFF
TGTGCCAGCACCAAGGAGGCAAAACTGTTTTTT
>TRBV29-1|12|.|TRBJ2-5|.
CSVDYRQETQYF
TGCAGCGTTGATTACAGACAAGAGACCCAGTACTTC
>TRBV28|12|.|TRBJ1-2|.
CASSLLSYGYTF
TGTGCCAGCAGCCTCCTCAGCTATGGCTACACCTTC
>TRBV27|14|.|TRBJ1-5|TRBD1
CASSQGQGTQPQHF
TGTGCCAGCAGTCAAGGACAGGGCACTCAGCCCCAGCATTTT
>TRBV5-6|16|.|TRBJ2-1|TRBD2
CASSLMRTSSYNEQFF
TGTGCCAGCAGCCTAATGAGGACTAGCTCCTACAATGAGCAGTTCTTC
>TRBV30|15|.|TRBJ1-3|.
CAWNIGGNSGNTIYF
TGTGCCTGGAATATTGGGGGCAACTCTGGAAACACCATATATTTT
>TRBV18|15|.|TRBJ2-1|.
CASSPVVSSYNEQFF
TGTGCCAGCTCACCTGTCGTGAGCTCCTACAATGAGCAGTTCTTC
>TRBV5-1|16|.|TRBJ1-4|.
CASSFRAGATNEKLFF
TGCGCCAGCAGCTTCCGAGCCGGAGCAACTAATGAAAAACTGTTTTTT
>TRBV7-8|16|.|TRBJ2-1|TRBD1
CASSLVGQGDRNEQFF
TGTGCCAGCAGCTTAGTGGGACAGGGGGACAGAAATGAGCAGTTCTTC
>TRBV7-2|15|.|TRBJ2-7|.
CASSELGRMSYEQYF
TGTGCCAGCAGCGAGCTAGGGAGGATGTCCTACGAGCAGTACTTC
>TRBV6-7|16|.|TRBJ1-1|TRBD1
CASRRQGAVGNTEAFF
TGTGCCAGCAGGCGACAGGGGGCCGTGGGGAACACTGAAGCTTTCTTT
>TRBV19|15|few|TRBJ1-6|TRBD1
CASSIGQGANSPLHF
TGTGCCAGTAGTATAGGACAGGGTGCTAATTCACCCCTCCACTTT
>TRBV2|13|few|TRBJ2-7|.
CAGSLGVGYEQYF
TGTGCCGGATCCTTAGGGGTGGGCTACGAGCAGTACTTC
>TRBV29-1|13|.|TRBJ2-7|.
CSAQQGGKYEQYF
TGCAGCGCCCAACAGGGTGGCAAGTACGAGCAGTACTTC
>TRBV5-6|12|few|TRBJ2-7|.
CASSYQYGEQYF
TGTGCCAGCAGCTACCAATACGGCGAGCAGTACTTC
>TRBV30|13|.|TRBJ1-1|.
CAWKRTGLSEAFF
TGTGCCTGGAAACGAACAGGATTATCTGAAGCTTTCTTT
>TRBV18|15|.|TRBJ2-7|TRBD2
CASSPPGLAGIEQYF
TGTGCCAGCTCACCACCGGGACTAGCGGGAATTGAGCAGTACTTC
>TRBV4-1|15|.|TRBJ2-1|TRBD2
CASSLGEGSVDEQFF
TGCGCCAGCAGCCTTGGGGAGGGCAGTGTGGATGAGCAGTTCTTC
>TRBV10-2|11|.|TRBJ2-4|.
CAAAGRDIQYF
TGCGCCGCCGCAGGCAGGGACATTCAGTACTTC
>TRBV5-5|12|.|TRBJ2-7|.
CASSLGDYEQYF
TGTGCCAGCAGCTTGGGAGACTACGAGCAGTACTTC
>TRBV5-4|17|.|TRBJ1-2|TRBD1
CASSPGGQGAGNYGYTF
TGTGCCAGCAGCCCCGGGGGACAGGGGGCGGGGAACTATGGCTACACCTTC
>TRBV30|13|.|TRBJ1-2|.
CAEAEGTNYGYTF
TGTGCGGAGGCCGAGGGAACTAACTATGGCTACACCTTC
>TRBV10-3|16|.|TRBJ2-7|.
CAIRRNWTPENHEQYF
TGTGCCATCAGGCGAAATTGGACTCCTGAGAACCACGAGCAGTACTTC
>TRBV30|13|.|TRBJ2-7|.
CAWSRRAEGEQYF
TGTGCCTGGAGTCGCAGGGCGGAAGGCGAGCAGTACTTC
>TRBV21-1|15|.|TRBJ2-7|.
CASSHRDTTPNEQYF
TGTGCCAGCAGCCACCGGGACACAACCCCTAACGAGCAGTACTTC
>TRBV7-3|15|.|TRBJ1-5|TRBD1
CASSAWTGSNQPQHF
TGTGCCAGCAGCGCATGGACAGGCTCAAATCAGCCCCAGCATTTT
>TRBV19|13|.|TRBJ1-2|TRBD1
CASKPRDSYGYTF
TGTGCCAGCAAACCTCGGGACAGCTATGGCTACACCTTC
>TRBV7-3|11|.|TRBJ2-7|.
CASRYSYEQYF
TGTGCCAGCAGGTACTCCTACGAGCAGTACTTC